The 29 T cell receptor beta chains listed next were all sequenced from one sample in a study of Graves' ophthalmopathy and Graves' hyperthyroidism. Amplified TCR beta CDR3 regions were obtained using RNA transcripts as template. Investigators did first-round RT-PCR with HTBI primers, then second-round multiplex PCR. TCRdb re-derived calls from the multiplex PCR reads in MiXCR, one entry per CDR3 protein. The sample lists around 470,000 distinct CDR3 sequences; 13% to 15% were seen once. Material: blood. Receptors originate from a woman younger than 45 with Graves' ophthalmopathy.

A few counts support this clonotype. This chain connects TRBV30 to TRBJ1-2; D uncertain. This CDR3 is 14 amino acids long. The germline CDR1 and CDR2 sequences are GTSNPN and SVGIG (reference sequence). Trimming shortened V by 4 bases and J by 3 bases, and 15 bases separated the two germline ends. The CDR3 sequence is CAWTGRARDYGYTF. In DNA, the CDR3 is TGTGCCTGGACCGGTCGGGCAAGGGACTATGGCTACACCTTC.

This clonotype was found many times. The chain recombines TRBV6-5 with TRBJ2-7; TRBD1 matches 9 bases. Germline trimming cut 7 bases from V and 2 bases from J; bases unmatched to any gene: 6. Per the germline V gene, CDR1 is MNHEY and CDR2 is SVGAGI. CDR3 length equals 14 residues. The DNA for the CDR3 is TGTGCCAGCACCCACAGGGGGCCTGCCTACGAGCAGTACTTC. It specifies CASTHRGPAYEQYF.

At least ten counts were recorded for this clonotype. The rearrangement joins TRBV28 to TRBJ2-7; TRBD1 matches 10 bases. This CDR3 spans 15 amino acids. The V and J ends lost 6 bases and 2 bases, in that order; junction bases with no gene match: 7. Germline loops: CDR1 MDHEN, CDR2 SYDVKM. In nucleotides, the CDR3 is TGTGCCAGCAGGCCCGCGGGACAGGGGACCTACGAGCAGTACTTC. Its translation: CASRPAGQGTYEQYF.

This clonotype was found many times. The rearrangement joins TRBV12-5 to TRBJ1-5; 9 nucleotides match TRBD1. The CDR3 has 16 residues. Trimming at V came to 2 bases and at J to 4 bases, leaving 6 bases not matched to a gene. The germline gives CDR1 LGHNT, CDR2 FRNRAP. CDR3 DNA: TGTGCTAGTGGTTTGACCCCTGACAGGGGGAATCAGCCCCAGCATTTT. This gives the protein CASGLTPDRGNQPQHF.

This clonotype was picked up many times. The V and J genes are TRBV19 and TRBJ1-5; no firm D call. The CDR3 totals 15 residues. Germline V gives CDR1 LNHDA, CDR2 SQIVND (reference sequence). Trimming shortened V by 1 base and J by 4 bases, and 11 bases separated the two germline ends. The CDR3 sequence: CASSIAHNENQPQHF. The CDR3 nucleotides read TGTGCCAGTAGTATAGCACACAACGAAAATCAGCCCCAGCATTTT.

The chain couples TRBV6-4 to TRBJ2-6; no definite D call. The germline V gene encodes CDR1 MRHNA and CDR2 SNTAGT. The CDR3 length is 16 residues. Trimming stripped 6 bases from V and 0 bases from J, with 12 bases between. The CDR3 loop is CASSADGPSGANVLTF. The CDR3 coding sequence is TGTGCCAGCAGCGCGGACGGTCCCTCTGGGGCCAACGTCCTGACTTTC.

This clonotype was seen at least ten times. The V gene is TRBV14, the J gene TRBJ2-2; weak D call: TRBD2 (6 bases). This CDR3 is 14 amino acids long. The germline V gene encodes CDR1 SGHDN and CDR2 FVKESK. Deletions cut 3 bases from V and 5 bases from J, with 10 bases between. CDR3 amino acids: CASSQGRWTGELFF. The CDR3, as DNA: TGTGCCAGCAGCCAGGGGAGGTGGACCGGGGAGCTGTTTTTT. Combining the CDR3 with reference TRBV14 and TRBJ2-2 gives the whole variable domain EAGVTQFPSHSVIEKGQTVTLRCDPISGHDNLYWYRRVMGKEIKFLLHFVKESKQDESGMPNNRFLAERTGGTYSTLKVQPAELEDSGVYFCASSQGRWTGELFFGEGSRLTVL.

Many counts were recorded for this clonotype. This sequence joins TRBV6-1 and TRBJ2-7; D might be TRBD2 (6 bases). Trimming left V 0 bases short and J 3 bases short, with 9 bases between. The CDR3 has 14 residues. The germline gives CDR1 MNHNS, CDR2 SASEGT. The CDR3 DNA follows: TGTGCCAGCAGTGAAGCCGCGGGACTCTACGAGCAGTACTTC. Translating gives CASSEAAGLYEQYF.

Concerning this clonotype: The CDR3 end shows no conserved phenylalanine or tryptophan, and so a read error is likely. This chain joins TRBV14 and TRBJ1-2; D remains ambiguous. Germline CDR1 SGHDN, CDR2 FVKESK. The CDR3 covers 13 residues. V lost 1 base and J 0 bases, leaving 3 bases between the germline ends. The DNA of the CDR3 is TGTGCCAGCAGCCAAGGAACTAACTATGGCTACACCCTC. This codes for CASSQGTNYGYTL.

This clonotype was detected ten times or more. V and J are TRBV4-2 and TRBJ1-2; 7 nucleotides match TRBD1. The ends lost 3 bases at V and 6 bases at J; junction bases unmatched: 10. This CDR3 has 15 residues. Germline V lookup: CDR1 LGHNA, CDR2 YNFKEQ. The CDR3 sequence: CASSHTSRQGNGYTF. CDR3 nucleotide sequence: TGTGCCAGCAGCCACACCTCCCGACAGGGCAATGGCTACACCTTC.

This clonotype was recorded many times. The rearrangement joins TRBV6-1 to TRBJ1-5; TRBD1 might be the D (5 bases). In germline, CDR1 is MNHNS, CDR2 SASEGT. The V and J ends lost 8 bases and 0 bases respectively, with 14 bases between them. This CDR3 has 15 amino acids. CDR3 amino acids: CASSQQELSNQPQHF. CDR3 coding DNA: TGTGCCAGCTCCCAACAGGAACTTAGCAATCAGCCCCAGCATTTT.

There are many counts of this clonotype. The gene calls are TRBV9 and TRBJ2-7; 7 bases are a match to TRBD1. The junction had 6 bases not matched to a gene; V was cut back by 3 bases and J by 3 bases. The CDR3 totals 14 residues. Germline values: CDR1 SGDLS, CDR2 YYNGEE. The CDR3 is CASSEGQSYYEQYF. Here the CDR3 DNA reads TGTGCCAGCAGCGAGGGACAGAGTTACTACGAGCAGTACTTC.

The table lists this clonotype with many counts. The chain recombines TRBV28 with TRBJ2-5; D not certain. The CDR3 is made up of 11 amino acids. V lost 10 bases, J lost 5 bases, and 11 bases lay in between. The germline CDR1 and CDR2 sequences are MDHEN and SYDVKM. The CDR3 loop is CATQRGETQYF. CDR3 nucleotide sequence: TGTGCCACCCAGCGCGGCGAGACCCAGTACTTC.

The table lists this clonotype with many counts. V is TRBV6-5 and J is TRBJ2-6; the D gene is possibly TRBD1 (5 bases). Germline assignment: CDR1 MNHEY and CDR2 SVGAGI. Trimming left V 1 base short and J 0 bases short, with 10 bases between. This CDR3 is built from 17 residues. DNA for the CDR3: TGTGCCAGCAGTTACTGGGGCGGTAACTCTGGGGCCAACGTCCTGACTTTC. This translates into CASSYWGGNSGANVLTF.

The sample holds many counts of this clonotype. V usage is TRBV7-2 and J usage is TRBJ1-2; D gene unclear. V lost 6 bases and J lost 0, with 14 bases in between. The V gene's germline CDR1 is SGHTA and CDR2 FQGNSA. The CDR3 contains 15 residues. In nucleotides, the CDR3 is TGTGCCAGCAGGCTACAGAGACTAGCTAACTATGGCTACACCTTC. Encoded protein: CASRLQRLANYGYTF. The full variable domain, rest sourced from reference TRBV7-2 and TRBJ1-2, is GAGVSQSPSNKVTEKGKDVELRCDPISGHTALYWYRQSLGQGLEFLIYFQGNSAPDKSGLPSDRFSAERTGGSVSTLTIQRTQQEDSAVYLCASRLQRLANYGYTFGSGTRLTVV.

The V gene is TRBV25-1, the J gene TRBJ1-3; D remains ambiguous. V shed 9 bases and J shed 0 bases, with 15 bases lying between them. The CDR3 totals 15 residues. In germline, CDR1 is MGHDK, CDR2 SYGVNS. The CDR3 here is CASRPGRISGNTIYF. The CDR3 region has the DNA TGTGCCAGTCGCCCGGGGAGGATCTCTGGAAACACCATATATTTT.

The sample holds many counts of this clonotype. CDR3 region: CASSQALTGTGGSGANVLTF. The CDR3, as DNA: TGCGCCAGCAGCCAAGCCCTGACCGGGACAGGGGGCTCTGGGGCCAACGTCCTGACTTTC. The chain joins TRBV4-1 to TRBJ2-6; TRBD1 agrees at 11 bases. The CDR3 is made up of 20 amino acids. Germline V gene lookup returns CDR1 MGHRA and CDR2 YSYEKL. V dropped 1 base and J dropped 0; count of bases not matched to a gene: 8.

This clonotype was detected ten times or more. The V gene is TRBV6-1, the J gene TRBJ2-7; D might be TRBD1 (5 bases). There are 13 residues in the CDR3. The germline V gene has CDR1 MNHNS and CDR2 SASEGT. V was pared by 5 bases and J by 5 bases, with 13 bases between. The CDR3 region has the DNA TGTGCCAGCAGTCAAAGACAGTGGCACGAGCAGTACTTC. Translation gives CASSQRQWHEQYF.

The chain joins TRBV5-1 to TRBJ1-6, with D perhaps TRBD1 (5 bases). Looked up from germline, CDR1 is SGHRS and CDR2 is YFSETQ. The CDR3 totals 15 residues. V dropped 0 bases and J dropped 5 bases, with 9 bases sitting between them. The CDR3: CASSLEKGHNSPLHF. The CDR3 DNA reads TGCGCCAGCAGCTTGGAAAAGGGGCATAATTCACCCCTCCACTTT.

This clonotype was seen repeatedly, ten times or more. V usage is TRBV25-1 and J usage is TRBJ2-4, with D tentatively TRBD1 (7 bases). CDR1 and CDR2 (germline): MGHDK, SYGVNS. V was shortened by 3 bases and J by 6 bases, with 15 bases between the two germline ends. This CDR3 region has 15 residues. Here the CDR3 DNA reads TGTGCCAGCAGTGAGGGGGGCTCAGGGGGAAACATTCAGTACTTC. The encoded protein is CASSEGGSGGNIQYF.

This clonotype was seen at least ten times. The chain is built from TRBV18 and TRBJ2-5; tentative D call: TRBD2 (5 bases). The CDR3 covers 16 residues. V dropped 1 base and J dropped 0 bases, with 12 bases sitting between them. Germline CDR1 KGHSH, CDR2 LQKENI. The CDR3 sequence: CASSPRRGSHQETQYF. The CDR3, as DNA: TGTGCCAGCTCACCACGCAGAGGGTCCCACCAAGAGACCCAGTACTTC. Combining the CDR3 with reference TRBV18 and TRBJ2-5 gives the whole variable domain NAGVMQNPRHLVRRRGQEARLRCSPMKGHSHVYWYRQLPEEGLKFMVYLQKENIIDESGMPKERFSAEFPKEGPSILRIQQVVRGDSAAYFCASSPRRGSHQETQYFGPGTRLLVL.

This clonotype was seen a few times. CDR3 sequence reads: CASRGSAGTGELFF. CDR3 coding DNA: TGTGCCAGCAGAGGGTCCGCGGGCACCGGGGAGCTGTTTTTT. V and J are TRBV9 and TRBJ2-2; D perhaps matches TRBD2 (5 bases). The CDR3 sequence is 14 residues long. V dropped 5 bases and J dropped 4 bases, with 12 bases sitting between them. Germline V gives CDR1 SGDLS, CDR2 YYNGEE.

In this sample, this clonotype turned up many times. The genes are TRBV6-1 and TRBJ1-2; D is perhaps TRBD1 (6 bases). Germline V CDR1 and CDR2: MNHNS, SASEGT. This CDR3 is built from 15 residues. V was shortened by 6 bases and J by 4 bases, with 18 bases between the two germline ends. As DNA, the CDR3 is TGTGCCAGCAGGCCGTTTGTTTCAGGGGCCTATGGCTACACCTTC. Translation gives CASRPFVSGAYGYTF.

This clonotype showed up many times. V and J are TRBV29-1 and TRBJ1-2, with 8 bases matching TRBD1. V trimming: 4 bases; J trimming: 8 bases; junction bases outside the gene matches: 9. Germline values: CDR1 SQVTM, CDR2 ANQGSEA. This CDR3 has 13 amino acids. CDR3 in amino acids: CSVVGPRGQGYTF. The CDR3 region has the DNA TGCAGCGTTGTTGGTCCCAGGGGGCAAGGCTACACCTTC. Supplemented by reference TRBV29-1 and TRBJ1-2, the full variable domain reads SAVISQKPSRDICQRGTSLTIQCQVDSQVTMMFWYRQQPGQSLTLIATANQGSEATYESGFVIDKFPISRPNLTFSTLTVSNMSPEDSSIYLCSVVGPRGQGYTFGSGTRLTVV.

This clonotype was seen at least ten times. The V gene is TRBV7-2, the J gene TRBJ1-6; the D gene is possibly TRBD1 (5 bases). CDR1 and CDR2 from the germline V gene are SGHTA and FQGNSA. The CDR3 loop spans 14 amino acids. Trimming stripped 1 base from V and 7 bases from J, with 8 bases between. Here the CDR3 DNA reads TGTGCCAGCAGCTTAGGAGGGGTAAATTCACCCCTCCACTTT. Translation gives CASSLGGVNSPLHF. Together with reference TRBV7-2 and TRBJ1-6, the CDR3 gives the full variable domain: GAGVSQSPSNKVTEKGKDVELRCDPISGHTALYWYRQSLGQGLEFLIYFQGNSAPDKSGLPSDRFSAERTGGSVSTLTIQRTQQEDSAVYLCASSLGGVNSPLHFGNGTRLTVT.

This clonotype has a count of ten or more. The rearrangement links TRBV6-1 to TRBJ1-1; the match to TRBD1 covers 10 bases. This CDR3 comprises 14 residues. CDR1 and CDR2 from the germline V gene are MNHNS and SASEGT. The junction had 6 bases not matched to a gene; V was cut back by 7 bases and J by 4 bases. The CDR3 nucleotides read TGTGCCAGCACTCGACAGGGGGCGAGCACTGAAGCTTTCTTT. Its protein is CASTRQGASTEAFF.

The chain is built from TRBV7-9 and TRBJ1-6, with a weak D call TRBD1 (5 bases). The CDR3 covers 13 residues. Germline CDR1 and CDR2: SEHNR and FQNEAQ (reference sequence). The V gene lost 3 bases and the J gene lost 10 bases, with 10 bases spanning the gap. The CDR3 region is CASSLRGKSPLHF. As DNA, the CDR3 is TGTGCCAGCAGCTTGAGGGGAAAATCACCCCTCCACTTT.

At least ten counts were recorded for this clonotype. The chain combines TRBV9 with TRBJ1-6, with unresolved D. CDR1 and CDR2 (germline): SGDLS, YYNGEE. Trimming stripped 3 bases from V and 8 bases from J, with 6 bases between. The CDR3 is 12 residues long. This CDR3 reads CASSGEYSPLHF. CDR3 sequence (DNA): TGTGCCAGCAGCGGAGAGTATTCACCCCTCCACTTT.

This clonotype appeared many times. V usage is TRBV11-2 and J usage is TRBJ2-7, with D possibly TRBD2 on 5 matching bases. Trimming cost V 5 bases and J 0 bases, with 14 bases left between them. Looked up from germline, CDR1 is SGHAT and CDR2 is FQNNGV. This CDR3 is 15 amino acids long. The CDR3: CASSLGHRGSYEQYF. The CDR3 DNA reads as TGTGCCAGCAGCCTCGGCCACCGGGGCTCCTACGAGCAGTACTTC.